This TCR beta chain was found in a study of shared clonotypes between healthy human individuals. Clones were sequenced by immunoSEQ multiplex PCR, and TCRdb holds only the in-frame ones, with some missing. The top ten hold under 0.15% of the sample, which has some 2.1 million clones, 95% seen once. Germline V gene lookup returns CDR1 MGHRA and CDR2 YSYEKL. This CDR3 region has 20 residues. J lost 5 bases, V lost 1 base, and 15 bases had no gene match. Sequenced material: naive CD4+ T cells sorted from blood. Noted subset: CD45RA+ positively selected. The clonotype was recovered from a man between 18 and 35 years old in good health. J is TRBJ2-5 and V is TRBV4-1; 14 bases agree with TRBD2. This chain's CDR3 is CASSQGLLTGTSGSRETQYF. CDR3 DNA sequence: TGCGCCAGCAGCCAAGGTTTACTAACCGGGACTAGCGGGAGTCGGGAGACCCAGTACTTC.